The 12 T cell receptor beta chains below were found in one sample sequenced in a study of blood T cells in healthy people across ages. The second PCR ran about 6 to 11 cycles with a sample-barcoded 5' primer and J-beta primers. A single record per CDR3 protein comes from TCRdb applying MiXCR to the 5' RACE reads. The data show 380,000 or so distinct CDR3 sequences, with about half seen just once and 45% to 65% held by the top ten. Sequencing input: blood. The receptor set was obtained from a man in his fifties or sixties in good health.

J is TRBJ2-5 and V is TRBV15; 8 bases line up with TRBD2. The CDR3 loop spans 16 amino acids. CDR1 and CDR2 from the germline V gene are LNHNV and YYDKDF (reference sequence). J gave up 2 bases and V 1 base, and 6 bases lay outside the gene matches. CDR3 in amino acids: CATSRGLAIAQETQYF. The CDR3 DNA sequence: TGTGCCACCAGCAGAGGACTAGCGATAGCTCAAGAGACCCAGTACTTC.

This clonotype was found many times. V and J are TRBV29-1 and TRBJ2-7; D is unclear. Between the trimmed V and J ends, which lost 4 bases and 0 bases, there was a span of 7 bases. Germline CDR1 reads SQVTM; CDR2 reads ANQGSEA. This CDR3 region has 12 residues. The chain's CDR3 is CSVGRNSYEQYF. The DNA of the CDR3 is TGCAGCGTTGGACGAAACTCCTACGAGCAGTACTTC.

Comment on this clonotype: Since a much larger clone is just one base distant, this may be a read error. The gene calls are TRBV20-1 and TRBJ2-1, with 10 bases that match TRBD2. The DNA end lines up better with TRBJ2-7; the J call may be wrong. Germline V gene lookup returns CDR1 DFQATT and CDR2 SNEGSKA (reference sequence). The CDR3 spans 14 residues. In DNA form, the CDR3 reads TGCAGTGCTAGTAGGGCTAGCGGGAGAGACGAGCAGTACTTC. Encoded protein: CSASRASGRDEQYF.

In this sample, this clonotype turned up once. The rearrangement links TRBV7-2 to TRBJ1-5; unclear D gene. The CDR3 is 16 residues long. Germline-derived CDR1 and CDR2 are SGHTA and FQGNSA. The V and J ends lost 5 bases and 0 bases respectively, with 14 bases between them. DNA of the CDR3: TGTGCCAGCAGCCTTAATAGTGCCAATAGCAATCAGCCCCAGCATTTT. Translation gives CASSLNSANSNQPQHF.

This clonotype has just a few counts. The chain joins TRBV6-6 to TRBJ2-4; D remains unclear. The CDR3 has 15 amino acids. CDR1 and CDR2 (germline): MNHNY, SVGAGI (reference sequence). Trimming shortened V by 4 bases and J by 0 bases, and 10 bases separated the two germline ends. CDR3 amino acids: CASSFTQLAKNIQYF. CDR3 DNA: TGTGCCAGCAGTTTCACGCAGCTAGCCAAAAACATTCAGTACTTC.

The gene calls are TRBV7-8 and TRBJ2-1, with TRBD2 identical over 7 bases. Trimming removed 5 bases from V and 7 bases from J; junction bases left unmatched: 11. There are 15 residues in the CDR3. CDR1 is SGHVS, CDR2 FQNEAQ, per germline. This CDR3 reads CASSIRDWGGNEQFF. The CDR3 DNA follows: TGTGCCAGCAGCATCCGGGACTGGGGGGGGAATGAGCAGTTCTTC.

In nucleotides, the CDR3 is TGTGCCATCAGTGGGGCACAGAGCTCCTACAATGAGCAGTTCTTC. This translates into CAISGAQSSYNEQFF. The chain is built from TRBV10-3 and TRBJ2-1; D unresolved. The CDR3 length is 15 residues. Trimming pared 4 bases from V and 0 bases from J, leaving 10 bases between. In germline, CDR1 is ENHRY, CDR2 SYGVKD.

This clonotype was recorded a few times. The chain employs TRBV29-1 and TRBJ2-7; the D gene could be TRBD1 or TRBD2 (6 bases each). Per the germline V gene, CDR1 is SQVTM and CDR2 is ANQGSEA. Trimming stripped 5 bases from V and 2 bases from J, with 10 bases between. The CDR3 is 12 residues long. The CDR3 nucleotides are TGCAGCGTTCAGGAGGGGGCCTACGAGCAGTACTTC. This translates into CSVQEGAYEQYF.

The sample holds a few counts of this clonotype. The DNA of the CDR3 is TGCGCCAGCAGCCTAGGACGGACTTCTAGCACAGATACGCAGTATTTT. Its protein is CASSLGRTSSTDTQYF. This sequence joins TRBV5-1 and TRBJ2-3; D might be TRBD2 (5 bases). The CDR3 runs 16 residues. Per germline, CDR1 SGHRS and CDR2 YFSETQ. V gave up 4 bases and J gave up 0 bases, with 15 bases separating them.

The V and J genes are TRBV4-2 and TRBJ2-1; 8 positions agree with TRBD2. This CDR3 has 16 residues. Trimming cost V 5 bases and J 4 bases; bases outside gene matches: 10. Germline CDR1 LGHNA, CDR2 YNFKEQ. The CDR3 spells CASSYGDSGKYNEQFF. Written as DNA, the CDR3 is TGTGCCAGCAGCTACGGGGATAGCGGGAAGTACAATGAGCAGTTCTTC.

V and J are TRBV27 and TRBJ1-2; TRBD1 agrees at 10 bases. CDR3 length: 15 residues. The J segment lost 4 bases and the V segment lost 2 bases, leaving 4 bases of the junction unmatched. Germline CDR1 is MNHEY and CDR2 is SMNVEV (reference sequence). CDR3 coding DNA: TGTGCCAGCAGTTTACTCGGACAGGGGGGCTATGGCTACACCTTC. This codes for CASSLLGQGGYGYTF.

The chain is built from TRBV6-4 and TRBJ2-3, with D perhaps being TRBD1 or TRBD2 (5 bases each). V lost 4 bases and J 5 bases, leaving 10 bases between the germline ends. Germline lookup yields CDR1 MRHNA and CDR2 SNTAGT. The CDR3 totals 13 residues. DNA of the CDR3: TGTGCCAGCAGTGCCCGGGGCGGAGATACGCAGTATTTT. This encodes CASSARGGDTQYF.